The 8 T cell receptor beta chains below were found in one sample sequenced in a study of blood T cells in healthy people across ages. A second PCR, run for roughly 7 to 11 cycles, used a sample-barcoded 5' primer plus a J-beta primer mix. A single record per CDR3 protein comes from TCRdb applying MiXCR to the 5' RACE reads. The repertoire has roughly 570,000 distinct CDR3 sequences, 25% to 30% of them found once; the top ten carry approximately 17%. Sequencing used blood. These receptors were obtained from a woman in her seventies in good health.

This clonotype was observed a few times. V usage is TRBV7-9 and J usage is TRBJ1-1; D uncertain. The germline V gene encodes CDR1 SEHNR and CDR2 FQNEAQ (reference sequence). This CDR3 has 15 amino acids. V was pared by 1 base and J by 0 bases, with 9 bases between. DNA of the CDR3: TGTGCCAGCAGCTTAGGTCCGGCTTTGAACACTGAAGCTTTCTTT. This gives the protein CASSLGPALNTEAFF. Full variable domain (remainder filled in from reference TRBV7-9 and TRBJ1-1): DTGVSQNPRHKITKRGQNVTFRCDPISEHNRLYWYRQTLGQGPEFLTYFQNEAQLEKSRLLSDRFSAERPKGSFSTLEIQRTEQGDSAMYLCASSLGPALNTEAFFGQGTRLTVV.

The chain recombines TRBV4-1 with TRBJ1-4; D gene unclear. The V end was cut by 4 bases, the J end by 0 bases, with 9 bases between. Germline CDR1 and CDR2: MGHRA and YSYEKL. This CDR3 contains 15 residues. CDR3 nucleotides: TGCGCCAGCAGCCGAAAACTTGCAACTAATGAAAAACTGTTTTTT. It yields the protein CASSRKLATNEKLFF.

This clonotype was counted between two and nine times. The V and J genes are TRBV7-9 and TRBJ2-7, with D uncertain. The CDR3 runs to 14 residues. V gave up 1 base and J gave up 3 bases, with 10 bases separating them. The germline gives CDR1 SEHNR, CDR2 FQNEAQ (reference sequence). CDR3 coding DNA: TGTGCCAGCAGCTTAGGTGATAGCCTCTACGAGCAGTACTTC. Translated: CASSLGDSLYEQYF.

The CDR3 nucleotides read TGTGCCACCAGCAGAGCGGCTAGCCCCCTGGAGACCCAGTACTTC. Its protein is CATSRAASPLETQYF. The chain is built from TRBV15 and TRBJ2-5, with D possibly being TRBD2 (5 bases). Germline assignment: CDR1 LNHNV and CDR2 YYDKDF (reference sequence). The V end was cut by 1 base, the J end by 5 bases, with 14 bases between. The CDR3 has 15 residues. The whole variable domain, remainder taken from reference TRBV15 and TRBJ2-5, is DAMVIQNPRYQVTQFGKPVTLSCSQTLNHNVMYWYQQKSSQAPKLLFHYYDKDFNNEADTPDNFQSRRPNTSFCFLDIRSPGLGDTAMYLCATSRAASPLETQYFGPGTRLLVL.

This clonotype was detected only a few times. One junction end disagrees with the germline gene, perhaps due to a read error. The CDR3, as DNA: TGTGCCAGCAGGGAAGTGACAGGGTGGGCCGGGGGGCTGTTTTTT. It codes for CASREVTGWAGGLFF. This chain links TRBV6-6 with TRBJ2-2; TRBD1 might be the D (7 bases). The length of the CDR3 is 15 residues. Germline V gene sequence: CDR1 MNHNY, CDR2 SVGAGI (reference sequence).

This clonotype was picked up a small number of times. V is TRBV5-1 and J is TRBJ1-1; unclear D gene. The CDR3 totals 14 residues. Trimming took 2 bases from V and 6 from J, leaving 14 bases between them. Germline loops: CDR1 SGHRS, CDR2 YFSETQ. The CDR3 DNA is TGCGCCAGCAGCTTAAGGACGGCTAACGCTGAAGCTTTCTTT. This sequence encodes CASSLRTANAEAFF.

Notes on this clonotype: Mismatch with germline at one junction end may stem from a read error. For the CDR3, the DNA is TGTGCCAGCAGCTTAGGGTCCGTCCGTCGGTACAATGAGCGGTTCTTC. Protein: CASSLGSVRRYNERFF. The J gene is TRBJ2-5, the V gene TRBV7-2, with D possibly being TRBD2 (5 bases). The CDR3 totals 16 residues. Looked up from germline, CDR1 is SGHTA and CDR2 is FQGNSA. Full variable domain (outside the CDR3, taken from reference TRBV7-2 and TRBJ2-5): GAGVSQSPSNKVTEKGKDVELRCDPISGHTALYWYRQSLGQGLEFLIYFQGNSAPDKSGLPSDRFSAERTGGSVSTLTIQRTQQEDSAVYLCASSLGSVRRYNERFFGPGTRLLVL.

This clonotype was seen repeatedly, ten times or more. The chain joins TRBV29-1 to TRBJ1-4; a weak D match, TRBD1 (5 bases). The germline gives CDR1 SQVTM, CDR2 ANQGSEA. The CDR3 loop spans 14 amino acids. V lost 7 bases, J lost 0 bases, and 12 bases lay in between. CDR3 residues: CSGQLLATNEKLFF. The CDR3 DNA reads as TGCAGCGGACAGCTACTTGCAACTAATGAAAAACTGTTTTTT.